One sample yielded the 22 T cell receptor beta chains listed below, sequenced in a study of shared clonotypes between healthy human individuals. Some clones are missing from TCRdb's copy, which holds only in-frame ones; the method was immunoSEQ multiplex PCR. The sample comprises 2 million to 2.5 million clones, roughly 93% of which are singletons, and under 0.45% rests with the top ten. The sequencing input was naive CD4+ T cells from PBMCs. Subset: CD45RA+ positively selected. These receptors originate from a man aged 18 to 29 in good health. Some clones in this sample may be carry-over from other donors' samples.

This sequence joins TRBV15 and TRBJ2-3, with unresolved D. The CDR3 extends over 13 amino acids. The ends were cut back, 5 bases at V and 7 bases at J, with 13 bases in the middle. Germline values: CDR1 LNHNV, CDR2 YYDKDF (reference sequence). The CDR3 coding sequence is TGTGCCACCAGCCGCCCCCCTGTCTATACGCAGTATTTT. It yields the protein CATSRPPVYTQYF.

The chain is built from TRBV6-6 and TRBJ1-5, with a weak D call TRBD1 (5 bases). The CDR3 is 16 amino acids. Germline CDR1 reads MNHNY; CDR2 reads SVGAGI (reference sequence). V lost 0 bases, J lost 4 bases, and 13 bases lay in between. The chain's CDR3 is CASSYSMGQGNQPQHF. DNA for the CDR3: TGTGCCAGCAGTTACTCGATGGGGCAGGGTAATCAGCCCCAGCATTTT.

This chain joins TRBV5-5 and TRBJ1-3; TRBD1 is a possible D gene (5 bases). The V gene lost 4 bases and the J gene lost 2 bases, with 16 bases spanning the gap. Germline CDR1 is SGHKS and CDR2 is YYEKEE (reference sequence). The length of the CDR3 is 16 residues. CDR3 in amino acids: CASSLQPGAPGNTIYF. CDR3 nucleotide sequence: TGTGCCAGCAGCCTCCAACCCGGGGCCCCTGGAAACACCATATATTTT.

The chain recombines TRBV18 with TRBJ2-6; D is possibly TRBD2 (7 bases). Trimming cost V 3 bases and J 0 bases, with 15 bases left between them. This CDR3 is built from 18 residues. Germline CDR1 is KGHSH and CDR2 is LQKENI. The chain's CDR3 is CASSPRGGASSGANVLTF. In DNA, the CDR3 is TGTGCCAGCTCACCTAGAGGGGGGGCGAGCTCTGGGGCCAACGTCCTGACTTTC.

The rearrangement uses TRBV28 and TRBJ2-3; 7 nucleotides match TRBD2. CDR1 and CDR2 from the germline V gene are MDHEN and SYDVKM. This CDR3 is 18 amino acids long. Trimming cost V 5 bases and J 5 bases; bases outside gene matches: 19. The CDR3 coding sequence is TGTGCCAGCAGTCCGGCCCCGACTAGCTCCTCTTCGGTAGATACGCAGTATTTT. It codes for CASSPAPTSSSSVDTQYF.

The V and J genes are TRBV6-6 and TRBJ2-1; TRBD2 agrees at 15 bases. The CDR3 is 16 residues long. The germline V gene encodes CDR1 MNHNY and CDR2 SVGAGI (reference sequence). J gave up 4 bases and V 2 bases, and 0 bases lay outside the gene matches. The CDR3 region is CASSYGLAGGYNEQFF. The CDR3 DNA sequence: TGTGCCAGCAGTTACGGACTAGCGGGAGGGTACAATGAGCAGTTCTTC.

The chain joins TRBV5-4 to TRBJ2-2; TRBD2 is a possible D gene (6 bases). This CDR3 has 15 residues. Germline CDR1 is SGHNT and CDR2 is YYREEE (reference sequence). The V end was cut by 0 bases, the J end by 3 bases, with 9 bases between. CDR3 nucleotides: TGTGCCAGCAGCTTGGCCCCGGGGGACACCGGGGAGCTGTTTTTT. Protein product: CASSLAPGDTGELFF.

On this clone: This sample also contains other DNA sequences that code for the same CDR3. This chain uses TRBV28 with TRBJ1-2, with 7 positions matching TRBD1. CDR3 length equals 15 residues. CDR1 and CDR2 from the germline V gene are MDHEN and SYDVKM. V lost 2 bases and J lost 1; bases outside the gene matches: 4. The CDR3: CASSLRQGYNYGYTF. In nucleotides, the CDR3 is TGTGCCAGCAGTTTACGACAGGGTTATAACTATGGCTACACCTTC.

The J gene is TRBJ1-2, the V gene TRBV4-3, with D possibly being TRBD1 (5 bases). The CDR3 contains 16 residues. Germline values: CDR1 LGHNA, CDR2 YSLEER. V was cut by 3 bases and J by 2 bases, with 16 bases left in between. This CDR3 is CASSQVSGTVNYGYTF. The CDR3 DNA reads as TGCGCCAGCAGCCAGGTATCCGGGACTGTAAACTATGGCTACACCTTC.

V usage is TRBV14 and J usage is TRBJ1-1; possible D gene TRBD1, 6 bases. This CDR3 is 16 amino acids long. Trimming pared 5 bases from V and 5 bases from J, leaving 21 bases between. Germline V gene sequence: CDR1 SGHDN, CDR2 FVKESK. CDR3 amino acids: CASSAPGTSRWTEAFF. CDR3 DNA sequence: TGTGCCAGCAGCGCGCCCGGGACATCCCGGTGGACTGAAGCTTTCTTT.

The chain uses TRBV29-1 and TRBJ2-5; D might be TRBD1 (6 bases). The end of the DNA fits TRBJ2-7 better, so the J call may be wrong. The CDR3 totals 11 residues. The germline gives CDR1 SQVTM, CDR2 ANQGSEA. CDR3 nucleotide sequence: TGCAGCGTTGCACAGGGCGGCGAGCAGTACTTC. Translation: CSVAQGGEQYF.

CDR3 residues: CASSKGQVGELFF. Written as DNA, the CDR3 is TGTGCCAGCAGCAAAGGACAGGTTGGGGAGCTGTTTTTT. This chain joins TRBV28 and TRBJ2-2; 7 nucleotides match TRBD1. Germline V gene lookup returns CDR1 MDHEN and CDR2 SYDVKM. This CDR3 region has 13 residues. The V and J ends lost 6 bases and 8 bases, in that order; junction bases with no gene match: 6. Full variable domain (outside the CDR3, taken from reference TRBV28 and TRBJ2-2): DVKVTQSSRYLVKRTGEKVFLECVQDMDHENMFWYRQDPGLGLRLIYFSYDVKMKEKGDIPEGYSVSREKKERFSLILESASTNQTSMYLCASSKGQVGELFFGEGSRLTVL.

This clone was seen just once. One junction end disagrees with the germline gene, perhaps due to a read error. The rearrangement uses TRBV25-1 and TRBJ2-1; D is perhaps TRBD1 or TRBD2 (6 bases each). This CDR3 is 17 amino acids long. Germline CDR1 reads MGHDK; CDR2 reads SYGVNS. This CDR3 is CASSKYTGAGSYNEQFF. In DNA form, the CDR3 reads TGTGCCAGCAGTAAATACACGGGGGCCGGGTCCTACAATGAGCAGTTCTTC.

The rearrangement joins TRBV30 to TRBJ1-2; D ambiguous. The germline CDR1 and CDR2 sequences are GTSNPN and SVGIG (reference sequence). The CDR3 is made up of 14 amino acids. The V and J ends lost 6 bases and 4 bases respectively, with 18 bases between them. CDR3 region: CACQSSKKGYGYTF. In DNA form, the CDR3 reads TGTGCCTGTCAGTCCTCAAAAAAGGGCTATGGCTACACCTTC.

J is TRBJ2-7 and V is TRBV28; a possible D gene is TRBD2 (5 bases). Germline CDR1 reads MDHEN; CDR2 reads SYDVKM. Trimming left V 6 bases short and J 3 bases short, with 18 bases between. This CDR3 contains 15 residues. The CDR3 DNA reads TGTGCCAGCAGCAACCCCGGGCCGGGGATCTACGAGCAGTACTTC. Translation gives CASSNPGPGIYEQYF.

The V gene is TRBV19, the J gene TRBJ2-1, with 7 bases fitting TRBD1. Germline CDR1 is LNHDA and CDR2 is SQIVND (reference sequence). V lost 3 bases to trimming and J lost 7 bases; unmatched junction nucleotides: 9. This CDR3 is built from 15 residues. CDR3 protein: CASSIWAGGWNEQFF. In nucleotides, the CDR3 is TGTGCCAGTAGTATTTGGGCAGGGGGATGGAATGAGCAGTTCTTC.

This chain joins TRBV6-1 and TRBJ2-1, with TRBD2 matching 9 bases. Losses at the gene ends were 1 base for V and 7 bases for J; bases not matched to a gene: 5. The CDR3 has 15 residues. Germline lookup yields CDR1 MNHNS and CDR2 SASEGT. The CDR3 DNA reads as TGTGCCAGCAGTGAAGGACTAGCGGCGGGGAATGAGCAGTTCTTC. It encodes CASSEGLAAGNEQFF.

V usage is TRBV28 and J usage is TRBJ2-7; D is possibly TRBD2 (5 bases). Trimming took 1 base from V and 2 from J, leaving 9 bases between them. Per the germline V gene, CDR1 is MDHEN and CDR2 is SYDVKM. This CDR3 has 14 residues. The CDR3 reads CASSLSGVPYEQYF. In nucleotides, the CDR3 is TGTGCCAGCAGTTTATCCGGGGTCCCCTACGAGCAGTACTTC. Full variable domain (outside the CDR3, taken from reference TRBV28 and TRBJ2-7): DVKVTQSSRYLVKRTGEKVFLECVQDMDHENMFWYRQDPGLGLRLIYFSYDVKMKEKGDIPEGYSVSREKKERFSLILESASTNQTSMYLCASSLSGVPYEQYFGPGTRLTVT.

The chain is built from TRBV4-1 and TRBJ1-1; possibly TRBD1 for D (6 bases). From germline, CDR1 is MGHRA and CDR2 YSYEKL. Deletions cut 0 bases from V and 5 bases from J, with 19 bases between. The CDR3 consists of 17 residues. The DNA of the CDR3 is TGCGCCAGCAGCCAAGATCTACAGGGCGGGGGTAGGACTGAAGCTTTCTTT. This gives the protein CASSQDLQGGGRTEAFF.

V and J are TRBV10-3 and TRBJ1-1, with 9 nucleotides matching TRBD1. Germline assignment: CDR1 ENHRY and CDR2 SYGVKD. The CDR3 runs 15 residues. The V segment lost 6 bases and the J segment 4 bases; nucleotides outside the gene matches: 9. This chain's CDR3 is CAIREMDRGTTEAFF. CDR3 sequence (DNA): TGTGCCATCAGGGAAATGGACAGGGGCACCACTGAAGCTTTCTTT.

As to this clone: The sample has other DNA sequences that encode this CDR3 too. The V call is TRBV29-1, the J call TRBJ2-1; no firm D call. Germline V CDR1 and CDR2: SQVTM, ANQGSEA. Trimming left V 4 bases short and J 7 bases short, with 11 bases between. The CDR3 is 12 amino acids. The CDR3, as DNA: TGCAGCGTTGTCGTGGGCGGAAATGAGCAGTTCTTC. It codes for CSVVVGGNEQFF.

CDR3 sequence reads: CASTLLGGNEQFF. DNA of the CDR3: TGTGCCAGCACCTTACTAGGGGGCAATGAGCAGTTCTTC. The genes are TRBV27 and TRBJ2-1; D may be TRBD1 (6 bases). Germline V gives CDR1 MNHEY, CDR2 SMNVEV (reference sequence). V was pared by 7 bases and J by 6 bases, with 13 bases between. The CDR3 totals 13 residues.